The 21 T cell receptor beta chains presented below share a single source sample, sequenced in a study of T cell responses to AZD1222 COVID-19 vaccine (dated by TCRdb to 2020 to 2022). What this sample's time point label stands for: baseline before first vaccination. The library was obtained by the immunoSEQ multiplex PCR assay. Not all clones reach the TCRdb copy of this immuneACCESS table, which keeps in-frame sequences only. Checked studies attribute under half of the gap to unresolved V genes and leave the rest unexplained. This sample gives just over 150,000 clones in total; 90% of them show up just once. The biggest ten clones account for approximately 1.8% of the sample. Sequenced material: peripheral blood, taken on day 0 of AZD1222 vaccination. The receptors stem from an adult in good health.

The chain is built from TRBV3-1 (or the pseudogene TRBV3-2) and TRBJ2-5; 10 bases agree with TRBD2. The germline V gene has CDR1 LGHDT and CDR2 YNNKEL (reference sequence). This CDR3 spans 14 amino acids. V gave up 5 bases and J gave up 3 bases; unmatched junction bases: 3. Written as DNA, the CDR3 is TGTGCCAGCAGCGCGAGCGGGAGGGAAGAGACCCAGTACTTC. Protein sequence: CASSASGREETQYF.

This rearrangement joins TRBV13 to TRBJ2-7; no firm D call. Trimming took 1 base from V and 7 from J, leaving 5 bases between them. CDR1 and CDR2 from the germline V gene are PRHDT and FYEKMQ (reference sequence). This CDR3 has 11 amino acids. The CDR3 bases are TGTGCCAGCAGCTTAGAAGGTGAGCAGTACTTC. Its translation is CASSLEGEQYF.

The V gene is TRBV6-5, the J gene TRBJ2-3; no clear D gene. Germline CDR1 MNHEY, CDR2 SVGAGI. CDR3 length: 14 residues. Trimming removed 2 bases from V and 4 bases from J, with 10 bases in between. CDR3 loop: CASSYSTDPDTQYF. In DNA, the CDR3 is TGTGCCAGCAGTTACAGTACGGACCCAGATACGCAGTATTTT.

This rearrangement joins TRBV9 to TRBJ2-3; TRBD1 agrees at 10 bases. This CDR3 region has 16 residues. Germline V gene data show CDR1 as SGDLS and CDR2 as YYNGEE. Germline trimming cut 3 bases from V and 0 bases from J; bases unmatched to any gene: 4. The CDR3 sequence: CASSGGQGTSTDTQYF. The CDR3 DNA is TGTGCCAGCAGCGGGGGACAGGGGACTAGCACAGATACGCAGTATTTT. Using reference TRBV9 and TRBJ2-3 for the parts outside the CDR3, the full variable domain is DSGVTQTPKHLITATGQRVTLRCSPRSGDLSVYWYQQSLDQGLQFLIQYYNGEERAKGNILERFSAQQFPDLHSELNLSSLELGDSALYFCASSGGQGTSTDTQYFGPGTRLTVL.

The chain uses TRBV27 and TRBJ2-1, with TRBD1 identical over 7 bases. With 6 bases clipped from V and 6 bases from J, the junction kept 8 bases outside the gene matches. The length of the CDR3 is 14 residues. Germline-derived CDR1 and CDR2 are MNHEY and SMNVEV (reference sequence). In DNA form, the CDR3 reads TGTGCCAGCAGCCCGGGACAGACACCCAATGAGCAGTTCTTC. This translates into CASSPGQTPNEQFF.

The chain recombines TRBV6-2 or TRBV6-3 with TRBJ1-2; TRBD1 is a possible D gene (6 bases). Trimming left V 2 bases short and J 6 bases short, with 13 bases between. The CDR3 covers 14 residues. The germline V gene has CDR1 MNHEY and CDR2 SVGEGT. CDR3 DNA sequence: TGTGCCAGCAGTTACCTTGACAGGCGAAATGGCTACACCTTC. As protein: CASSYLDRRNGYTF.

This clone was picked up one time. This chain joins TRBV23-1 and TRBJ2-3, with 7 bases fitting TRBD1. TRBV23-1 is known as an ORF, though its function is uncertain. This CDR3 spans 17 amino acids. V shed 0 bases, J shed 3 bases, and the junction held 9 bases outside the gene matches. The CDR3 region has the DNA TGCGCCAGCAGTCAATCTTACCACGAGGACAGGACAGATACGCAGTATTTT. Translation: CASSQSYHEDRTDTQYF.

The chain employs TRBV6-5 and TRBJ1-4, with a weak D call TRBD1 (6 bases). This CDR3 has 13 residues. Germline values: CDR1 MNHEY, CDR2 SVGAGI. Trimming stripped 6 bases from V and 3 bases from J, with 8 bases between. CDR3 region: CASSRTANEKLFF. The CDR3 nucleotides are TGTGCCAGCAGCCGGACAGCTAATGAAAAACTGTTTTTT.

CDR3 sequence: CASSGGTDYEQYF. CDR3 DNA sequence: TGTGCCAGCAGCGGGGGGACAGACTACGAGCAGTACTTC. The chain has TRBV5-4 and TRBJ2-7; possibly TRBD1 for D (7 bases). The CDR3 is made up of 13 amino acids. V lost 4 bases and J 3 bases, leaving 11 bases between the germline ends. CDR1 SGHNT and CDR2 YYREEE come from the germline V gene (reference sequence).

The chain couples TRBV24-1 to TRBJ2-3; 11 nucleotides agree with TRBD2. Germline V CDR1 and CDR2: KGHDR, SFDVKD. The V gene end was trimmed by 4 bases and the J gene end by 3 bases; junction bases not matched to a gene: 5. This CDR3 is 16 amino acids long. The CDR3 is CATSDRTSGSTDTQYF. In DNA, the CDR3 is TGTGCCACCAGTGACCGGACTAGCGGGTCGACAGATACGCAGTATTTT.

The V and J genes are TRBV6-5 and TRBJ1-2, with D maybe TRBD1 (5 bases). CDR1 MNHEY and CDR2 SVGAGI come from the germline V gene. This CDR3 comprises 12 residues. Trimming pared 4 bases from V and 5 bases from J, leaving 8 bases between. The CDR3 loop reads CASSSTVYGYTF. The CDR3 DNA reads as TGTGCCAGCAGTTCGACAGTTTATGGCTACACCTTC.

The CDR3 reads CASSSSGRAAGEQFF. The CDR3 DNA reads as TGTGCCAGCAGCTCGAGCGGGAGGGCCGCGGGTGAGCAGTTCTTC. The rearrangement joins TRBV5-4 to TRBJ2-1; the match to TRBD2 covers 10 bases. The J segment lost 9 bases and the V segment lost 3 bases, leaving 9 bases of the junction unmatched. Germline V CDR1 and CDR2: SGHNT, YYREEE (reference sequence). The CDR3 sequence is 15 residues long.

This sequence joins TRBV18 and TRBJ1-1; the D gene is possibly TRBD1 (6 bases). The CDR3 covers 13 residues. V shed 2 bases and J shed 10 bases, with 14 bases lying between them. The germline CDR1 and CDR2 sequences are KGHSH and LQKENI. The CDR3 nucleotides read TGTGCCAGCTCACCAACAGGGTCGGGTATAGCTTTCTTT. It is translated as CASSPTGSGIAFF.

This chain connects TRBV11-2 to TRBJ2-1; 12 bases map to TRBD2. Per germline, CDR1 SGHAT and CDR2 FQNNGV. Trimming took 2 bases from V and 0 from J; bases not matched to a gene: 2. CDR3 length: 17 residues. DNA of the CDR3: TGTGCCAGCAGCTTAACTAGCGGGAGGAACTCCTACAATGAGCAGTTCTTC. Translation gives CASSLTSGRNSYNEQFF.

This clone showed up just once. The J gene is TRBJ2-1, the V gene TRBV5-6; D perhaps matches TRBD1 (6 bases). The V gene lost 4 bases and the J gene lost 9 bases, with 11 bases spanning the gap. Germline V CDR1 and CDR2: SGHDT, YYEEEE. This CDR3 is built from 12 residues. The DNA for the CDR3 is TGTGCCAGCAGCCCTGACAGGTCTGAGCAGTTCTTC. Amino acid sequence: CASSPDRSEQFF.

CDR3 sequence reads: CASSSDRGRFGNTIYF. In DNA, the CDR3 is TGTGCCAGCAGCTCTGACAGGGGGCGCTTTGGAAACACCATATATTTT. The chain couples TRBV7-9 to TRBJ1-3; 10 nucleotides line up with TRBD1. The CDR3 contains 16 residues. CDR1 and CDR2 (germline): SEHNR, FQNEAQ (reference sequence). J lost 3 bases, V lost 4 bases, and 6 bases had no gene match.

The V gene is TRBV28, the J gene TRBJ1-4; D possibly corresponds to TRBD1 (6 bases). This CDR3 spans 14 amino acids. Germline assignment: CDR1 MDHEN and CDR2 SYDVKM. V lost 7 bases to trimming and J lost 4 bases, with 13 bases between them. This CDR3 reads CASMGGGFNEKLFF. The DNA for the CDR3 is TGTGCCAGCATGGGAGGGGGGTTTAATGAAAAACTGTTTTTT.

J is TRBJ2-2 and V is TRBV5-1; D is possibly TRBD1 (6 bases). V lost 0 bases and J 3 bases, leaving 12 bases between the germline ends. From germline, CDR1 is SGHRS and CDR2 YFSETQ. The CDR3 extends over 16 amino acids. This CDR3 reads CASSLVAQGHTGELFF. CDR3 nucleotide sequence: TGCGCCAGCAGCTTGGTAGCCCAGGGGCACACCGGGGAGCTGTTTTTT.

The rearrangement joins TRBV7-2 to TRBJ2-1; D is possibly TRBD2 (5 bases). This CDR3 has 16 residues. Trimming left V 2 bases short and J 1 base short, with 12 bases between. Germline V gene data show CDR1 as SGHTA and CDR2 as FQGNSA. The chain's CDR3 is CASSLTPGLSYNEQFF. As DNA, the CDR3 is TGTGCCAGCAGCTTAACTCCCGGACTTTCCTACAATGAGCAGTTCTTC.

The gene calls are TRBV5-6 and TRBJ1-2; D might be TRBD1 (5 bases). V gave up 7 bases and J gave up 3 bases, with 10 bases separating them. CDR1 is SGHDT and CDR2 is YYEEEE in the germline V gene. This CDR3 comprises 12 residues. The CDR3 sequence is CASWGGYYGYTF. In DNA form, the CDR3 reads TGTGCCAGCTGGGGCGGGTACTATGGCTACACCTTC.

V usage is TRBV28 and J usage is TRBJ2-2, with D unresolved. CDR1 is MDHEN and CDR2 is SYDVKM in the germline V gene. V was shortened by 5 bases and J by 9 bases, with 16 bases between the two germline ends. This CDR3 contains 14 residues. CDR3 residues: CASSARTPARELFF. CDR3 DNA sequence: TGTGCCAGCAGTGCGCGGACCCCAGCTCGGGAGCTGTTTTTT.